The 10 T cell receptor beta chains listed next were all sequenced from one sample in a study of control samples from healthy donors and cancer patients. Repertoires were generated with immunoSEQ multiplex PCR, while TCRdb's copy carries only in-frame clones and drops some. The sample has 150,000 or so clones; around 94% are singletons. Specimen: PBMCs. All receptors come from a man between 60 and 75 years old with colorectal cancer.

This chain links TRBV19 with TRBJ1-2, with D perhaps TRBD1 (6 bases). Trimming removed 5 bases at V and 1 base at J, with 14 bases between. CDR1 is LNHDA, CDR2 SQIVND, per germline (reference sequence). This CDR3 comprises 15 residues. The CDR3 region has the DNA TGTGCCAGTAGTGTGCGGGACATCCTTAACTATGGCTACACCTTC. It is translated as CASSVRDILNYGYTF.

V is TRBV9 and J is TRBJ2-5; D is possibly TRBD1 or TRBD2 (5 bases each). V lost 0 bases and J 4 bases, leaving 22 bases between the germline ends. The CDR3 extends over 18 amino acids. Germline values: CDR1 SGDLS, CDR2 YYNGEE. The CDR3 DNA follows: TGTGCCAGCAGCGTAGGTTTCGACGTGAGGGGAATCGGAGAGACCCAGTACTTC. This translates into CASSVGFDVRGIGETQYF.

The chain combines TRBV6-5 with TRBJ2-6, with a tentative D call TRBD2 (5 bases). Trimming removed 2 bases at V and 0 bases at J, with 5 bases between. There are 15 residues in the CDR3. Germline assignment: CDR1 MNHEY and CDR2 SVGAGI. The CDR3 coding sequence is TGTGCCAGCAGTTACGGGAGCTCTGGGGCCAACGTCCTGACTTTC. Its translation is CASSYGSSGANVLTF.

The chain has TRBV6-5 and TRBJ1-1; D possibly corresponds to TRBD1 (5 bases). The CDR3 contains 14 residues. V shed 2 bases and J shed 1 base, with 8 bases lying between them. Germline CDR1 and CDR2: MNHEY and SVGAGI. CDR3 DNA: TGTGCCAGCAGTTACGGACAAACGAACACTGAAGCTTTCTTT. Amino acid sequence: CASSYGQTNTEAFF.

The V gene is TRBV30, the J gene TRBJ2-3; TRBD2 aligns across 10 bases. The CDR3 has 15 residues. The junction had 8 bases not matched to a gene; V was cut back by 3 bases and J by 5 bases. Germline-derived CDR1 and CDR2 are GTSNPN and SVGIG (reference sequence). In DNA, the CDR3 is TGTGCCTGGAGGAAGCGGGGGGGCGAAGGAGATACGCAGTATTTT. The encoded protein is CAWRKRGGEGDTQYF.

The chain combines TRBV11-2 with TRBJ2-7, with 7 bases lining up with TRBD1. CDR3 length: 13 amino acids. Per the germline V gene, CDR1 is SGHAT and CDR2 is FQNNGV. The junction had 6 bases not matched to a gene; V was cut back by 5 bases and J by 5 bases. CDR3 DNA sequence: TGTGCCAGCAGCCTGGACAGGTGGGACGAGCAGTACTTC. Translation gives CASSLDRWDEQYF.

This chain joins TRBV19 and TRBJ1-5; D might be TRBD1 (6 bases). V lost 3 bases to trimming and J lost 3 bases, with 12 bases between them. Germline lookup yields CDR1 LNHDA and CDR2 SQIVND (reference sequence). This CDR3 spans 15 amino acids. The chain's CDR3 is CASSIEGHFNQPQHF. DNA for the CDR3: TGTGCCAGTAGTATCGAGGGACACTTCAATCAGCCCCAGCATTTT.

The CDR3: CASSLDRQLYEQYF. CDR3 nucleotides: TGTGCCAGCAGCTTAGACAGGCAGCTATACGAGCAGTACTTC. V gene TRBV7-9 combines with J gene TRBJ2-7, with a possible D match to TRBD1 (5 bases). The CDR3 is 14 residues long. Germline V gene lookup returns CDR1 SEHNR and CDR2 FQNEAQ (reference sequence). V was trimmed by 1 base and J by 4 bases, leaving 11 bases between them.

The chain joins TRBV24-1 to TRBJ2-7, with D perhaps TRBD1 (5 bases). The CDR3 is 15 residues long. CDR1 is KGHDR, CDR2 SFDVKD, per germline. V gave up 2 bases and J gave up 2 bases, with 12 bases separating them. For the CDR3, the DNA is TGTGCCACCAGTGATTGGCAGGGCGGCGCCTACGAGCAGTACTTC. Translated, it gives CATSDWQGGAYEQYF.

The V and J genes are TRBV28 and TRBJ1-5; 7 bases fit TRBD1. The CDR3 length is 16 residues. V was clipped by 6 bases and J by 0 bases; unmatched bases: 8. Germline CDR1 MDHEN, CDR2 SYDVKM. CDR3 residues: CASSRTGDYSNQPQHF. The CDR3 DNA reads as TGTGCCAGCAGCCGGACAGGCGATTATAGCAATCAGCCCCAGCATTTT.